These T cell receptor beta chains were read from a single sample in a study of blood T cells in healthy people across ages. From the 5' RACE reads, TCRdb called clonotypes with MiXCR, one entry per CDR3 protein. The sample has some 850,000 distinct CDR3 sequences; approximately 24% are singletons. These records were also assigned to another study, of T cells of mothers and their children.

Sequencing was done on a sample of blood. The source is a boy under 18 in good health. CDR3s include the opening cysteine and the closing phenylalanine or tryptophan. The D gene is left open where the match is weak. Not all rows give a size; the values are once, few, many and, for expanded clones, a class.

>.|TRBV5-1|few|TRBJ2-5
TGCGCCAGCCTCGCGACAGGCCGGGGGGAGACCCAGTACTTC
CASLATGRGETQYF
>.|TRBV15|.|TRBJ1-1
TGTGCCACCAGCTCACAGGGATTTGCGAACACTGAAGCTTTCTTT
CATSSQGFANTEAFF
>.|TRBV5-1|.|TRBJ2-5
TGCGCCAGCAGCGGTAAAGGGTGGGGGACACAAGAGACCCAGTACTTC
CASSGKGWGTQETQYF
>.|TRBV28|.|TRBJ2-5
TGTGCCAGCAGTTTATCGGCTAGGTGGAGGGAGACCCAGTACTTC
CASSLSARWRETQYF
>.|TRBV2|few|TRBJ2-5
TGTGCCAGCAAAGGAGTAGGGACCCAGTACTTC
CASKGVGTQYF
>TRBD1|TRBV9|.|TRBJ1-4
TGTGCCAGCAGCGTCTCCGGGACAGGGGGCTCAACTAATGAAAAACTGTTTTTT
CASSVSGTGGSTNEKLFF
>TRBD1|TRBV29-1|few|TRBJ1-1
TGCAGCGTACCGGACAGGGGAGGGACTGAAGCTTTCTTT
CSVPDRGGTEAFF
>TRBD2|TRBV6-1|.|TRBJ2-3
TGTGCCAGCAGTGAAATCGGAGGGGAGGGGGATACGCAGTATTTT
CASSEIGGEGDTQYF
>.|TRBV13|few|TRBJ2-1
TGTGCCAGCAGCTTAGGAGGTTTTGGTAGTCCCAATGAGCAGTTCTTC
CASSLGGFGSPNEQFF
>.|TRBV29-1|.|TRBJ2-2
TGCAGCGTCCGCGCCTTAGAGAACACCGGGGAGTTGTTTTTT
CSVRALENTGELFF
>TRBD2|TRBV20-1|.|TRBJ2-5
TGCAGTGCTAGAGAGGTGGGGGACTATCGAGAGACCCAGTACTTC
CSAREVGDYRETQYF
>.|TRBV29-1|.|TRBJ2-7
TGCAGCGTCCGAAGGGGGGGGCAGAGAAACGAGCAGTACTTC
CSVRRGGQRNEQYF
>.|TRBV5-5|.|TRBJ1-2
TGTGCCAGCAGCTTGGGAAAGGCAGACGGCCGCTATGGCTACACCTTC
CASSLGKADGRYGYTF